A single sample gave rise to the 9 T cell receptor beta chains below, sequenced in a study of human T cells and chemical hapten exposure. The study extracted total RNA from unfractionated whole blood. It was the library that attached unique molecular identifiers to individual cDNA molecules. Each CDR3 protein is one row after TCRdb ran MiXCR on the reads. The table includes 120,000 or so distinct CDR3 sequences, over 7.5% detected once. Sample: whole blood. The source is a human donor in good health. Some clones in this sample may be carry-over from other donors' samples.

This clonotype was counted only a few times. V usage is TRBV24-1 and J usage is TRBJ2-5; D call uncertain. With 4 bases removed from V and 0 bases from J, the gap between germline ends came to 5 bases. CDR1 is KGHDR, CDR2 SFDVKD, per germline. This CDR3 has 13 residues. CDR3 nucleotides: TGTGCCACCAGTGACGGGTACCAAGAGACCCAGTACTTC. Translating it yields CATSDGYQETQYF.

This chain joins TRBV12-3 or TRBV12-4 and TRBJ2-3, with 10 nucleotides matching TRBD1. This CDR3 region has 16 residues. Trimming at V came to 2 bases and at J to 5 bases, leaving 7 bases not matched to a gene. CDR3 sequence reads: CASSLIRDRGRDTQYF. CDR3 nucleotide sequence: TGTGCCAGCAGTTTAATTAGGGACAGGGGTAGAGATACGCAGTATTTT.

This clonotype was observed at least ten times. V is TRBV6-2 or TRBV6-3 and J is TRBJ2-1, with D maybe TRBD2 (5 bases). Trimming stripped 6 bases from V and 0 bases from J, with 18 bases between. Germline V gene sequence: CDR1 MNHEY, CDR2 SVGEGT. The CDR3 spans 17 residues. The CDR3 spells CASRHFSGSSSYNEQFF. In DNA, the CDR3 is TGTGCCAGCAGGCACTTCAGCGGTTCGAGCTCCTACAATGAGCAGTTCTTC.

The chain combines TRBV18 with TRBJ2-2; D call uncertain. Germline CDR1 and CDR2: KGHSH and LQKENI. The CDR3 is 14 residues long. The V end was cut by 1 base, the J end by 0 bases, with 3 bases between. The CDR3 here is CASSPQTNTGELFF. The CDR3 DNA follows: TGTGCCAGCTCACCACAGACGAACACCGGGGAGCTGTTTTTT.

The CDR3 here is CASSLALGRPSYEQYF. The CDR3 DNA reads TGTGCCAGCAGCTTAGCGCTTGGGAGACCCTCCTACGAGCAGTACTTC. The chain joins TRBV7-2 to TRBJ2-7; D is possibly TRBD2 (5 bases). The CDR3 runs 16 residues. Germline V CDR1 and CDR2: SGHTA, FQGNSA. Trimming pared 0 bases from V and 0 bases from J, leaving 12 bases between.

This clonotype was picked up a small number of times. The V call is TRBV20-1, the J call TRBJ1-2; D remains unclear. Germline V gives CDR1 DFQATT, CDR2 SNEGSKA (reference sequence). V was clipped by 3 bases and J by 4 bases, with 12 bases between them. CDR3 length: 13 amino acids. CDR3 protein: CSARRQQIYGYTF. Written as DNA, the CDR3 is TGCAGTGCTAGGCGGCAACAGATCTATGGCTACACCTTC.

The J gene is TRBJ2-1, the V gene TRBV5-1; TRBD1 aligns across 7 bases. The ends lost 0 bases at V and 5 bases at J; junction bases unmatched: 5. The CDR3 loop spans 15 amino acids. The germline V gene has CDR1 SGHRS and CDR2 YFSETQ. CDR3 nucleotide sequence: TGCGCCAGCAGCTTGGGCAGGGGGTCCGACAATGAGCAGTTCTTC. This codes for CASSLGRGSDNEQFF.

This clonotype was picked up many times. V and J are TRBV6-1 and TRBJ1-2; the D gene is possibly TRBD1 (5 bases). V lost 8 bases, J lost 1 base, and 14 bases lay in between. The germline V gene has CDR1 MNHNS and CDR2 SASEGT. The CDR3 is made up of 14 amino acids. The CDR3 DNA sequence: TGTGCCAGCTGGTCCGGGCAGGGTAACTATGGCTACACCTTC. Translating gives CASWSGQGNYGYTF.

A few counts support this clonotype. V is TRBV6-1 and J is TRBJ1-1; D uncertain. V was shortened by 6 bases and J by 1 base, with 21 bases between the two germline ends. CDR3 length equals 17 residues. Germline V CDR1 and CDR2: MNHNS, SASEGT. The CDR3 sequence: CASRERTAGVGNTEAFF. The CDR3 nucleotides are TGTGCCAGCAGGGAAAGGACGGCAGGTGTTGGGAACACTGAAGCTTTCTTT.